This T cell receptor beta chain was documented in a study of T cell responses to AZD1222 COVID-19 vaccine. At the level of the study: Pooled together were second doses at about 4 or about 12 weeks. Regarding the study as a whole: Targets within unmutated variant regions were reportedly found for nearly half of spike-specific TCRs. At baseline, seropositivity was found in only a handful of AZD1222 recipients.

Clones were sequenced by immunoSEQ multiplex PCR, and TCRdb holds only the in-frame ones, with some missing. The sample contains 100,000 to 150,000 clones, around nine tenths of which appear only once. To note about this clone: Its antigen is as yet unknown.

The CDR3 has 16 residues. Germline lookup yields CDR1 MNHEY and CDR2 SVGAGI. V trimming: 4 bases; J trimming: 0 bases; junction bases outside the gene matches: 4. The specimen was peripheral blood, collected on day 0 of AZD1222 vaccination. The receptor was isolated from an adult in good health. This sequence joins TRBV6-5 and TRBJ2-3, with TRBD2 matching over 10 bases. The CDR3 here is CASSFYSGGSTDTQYF. The CDR3 nucleotides are TGTGCCAGCAGTTTCTATAGCGGGGGGAGCACAGATACGCAGTATTTT.